The 22 T cell receptor beta chains in this list originate from one sample, sequenced in a study of shared clonotypes between healthy human individuals. Produced via immunoSEQ multiplex PCR; TCRdb's table is partial and in-frame only. Among some 2,100,000 clones listed, nearly 97% were seen once. The sample taken for sequencing was naive CD4+ T cells sorted from blood. Subset given: CD45RA+ positively selected. The receptors originated from a man younger than 35 in good health.

V gene TRBV5-1 combines with J gene TRBJ2-1; 8 bases fit TRBD2. Unmatched junction bases numbered 9, after V lost 0 bases and J lost 7 bases. Germline loops: CDR1 SGHRS, CDR2 YFSETQ. There are 16 residues in the CDR3. CDR3 sequence reads: CASSLAVGGASNEQFF. The CDR3 region has the DNA TGCGCCAGCAGCTTGGCTGTCGGGGGGGCCTCTAATGAGCAGTTCTTC. Variable domain in full (rest from reference TRBV5-1 and TRBJ2-1): KAGVTQTPRYLIKTRGQQVTLSCSPISGHRSVSWYQQTPGQGLQFLFEYFSETQRNKGNFPGRFSGRQFSNSRSEMNVSTLELGDSALYLCASSLAVGGASNEQFFGPGTRLTVL.

This chain uses TRBV10-2 with TRBJ2-3, with D maybe TRBD2 (6 bases). Per germline, CDR1 WSHSY and CDR2 SAAADI. V dropped 2 bases and J dropped 9 bases, with 9 bases sitting between them. This CDR3 region has 12 residues. CDR3 region: CASSEGGSTQYF. CDR3 nucleotide sequence: TGCGCCAGCAGTGAGGGGGGGAGCACGCAGTATTTT.

The CDR3 bases are TGCGCCAGCAGTCAACCTTCAAACAGGTGCCTTGCCACAGATACGCAGTATTTT. Translating it yields CASSQPSNRCLATDTQYF. The gene calls are TRBV23-1 and TRBJ2-3, with D maybe TRBD1 (5 bases). TRBV23-1 is an ORF, and what it does is uncertain. The CDR3 loop spans 18 amino acids. V was clipped by 2 bases and J by 2 bases, with 20 bases between them.

The chain couples TRBV28 to TRBJ1-5; D is unclear. The CDR3 spans 15 residues. V shed 4 bases and J shed 0 bases, with 10 bases lying between them. Germline CDR1 reads MDHEN; CDR2 reads SYDVKM. The CDR3 here is CASSYTSGSNQPQHF. Here the CDR3 DNA reads TGTGCCAGCAGTTATACGTCAGGTAGCAATCAGCCCCAGCATTTT.

The chain couples TRBV18 to TRBJ1-3, with D uncertain. The CDR3 extends over 15 amino acids. CDR1 and CDR2 (germline): KGHSH, LQKENI. V dropped 3 bases and J dropped 0 bases, with 9 bases sitting between them. CDR3 amino acids: CASSPGFGSGNTIYF. CDR3 in DNA: TGTGCCAGCTCACCGGGCTTTGGCTCTGGAAACACCATATATTTT.

The chain combines TRBV18 with TRBJ2-7; 7 positions agree with TRBD1. Germline V lookup: CDR1 KGHSH, CDR2 LQKENI. V was pared by 3 bases and J by 7 bases, with 3 bases of the junction left unmatched. CDR3 size: 12 residues. This CDR3 reads CASSPTGWEQYF. The DNA for the CDR3 is TGTGCCAGCTCACCGACAGGGTGGGAGCAGTACTTC.

This chain links TRBV28 with TRBJ2-3, with D perhaps TRBD1 (8 bases). Germline lookup yields CDR1 MDHEN and CDR2 SYDVKM. CDR3 length: 15 amino acids. Trimming shortened V by 3 bases and J by 3 bases, and 13 bases separated the two germline ends. Written as DNA, the CDR3 is TGTGCCAGCAGTTTCACAGGGGGGGGAACAGATACGCAGTATTTT. Its protein product is CASSFTGGGTDTQYF.

This clone was seen a single time. This rearrangement joins TRBV5-1 to TRBJ1-2; D is unresolved. The germline CDR1 and CDR2 sequences are SGHRS and YFSETQ. The V and J ends lost 3 bases and 4 bases respectively, with 16 bases between them. CDR3 size: 15 residues. This CDR3 reads CASSSPDRQSYGYTF. The CDR3 bases are TGCGCCAGCAGCTCACCCGATCGGCAGAGCTATGGCTACACCTTC.

This clone was found once. V usage is TRBV4-1 and J usage is TRBJ2-7; D tentatively fits TRBD1 or TRBD2 (5 bases each). Trimming cost V 3 bases and J 0 bases, with 9 bases left between them. CDR1 and CDR2 from the germline V gene are MGHRA and YSYEKL. The CDR3 runs 14 residues. The CDR3 loop reads CASSQGDLSYEQYF. The DNA for the CDR3 is TGCGCCAGCAGCCAGGGGGACCTCTCCTACGAGCAGTACTTC.

The rearrangement links TRBV7-9 to TRBJ2-3; a possible D gene is TRBD2 (6 bases). V was clipped by 5 bases and J by 0 bases, with 12 bases between them. CDR1 is SEHNR, CDR2 FQNEAQ, per germline (reference sequence). The CDR3 totals 15 residues. CDR3 DNA: TGTGCCAGCAGCCCTCCCAGCGGGAGCACAGATACGCAGTATTTT. Its translation is CASSPPSGSTDTQYF.

CDR3 protein: CAISESMGDFGGYTF. CDR3 coding DNA: TGTGCCATCAGTGAGTCGATGGGGGACTTTGGCGGCTACACCTTC. The rearrangement links TRBV10-3 to TRBJ1-2; a weak D match, TRBD1 (5 bases). The CDR3 extends over 15 amino acids. Germline CDR1 ENHRY, CDR2 SYGVKD. The V and J ends lost 0 bases and 8 bases respectively, with 16 bases between them.

The sample holds one count of this clone. V usage is TRBV29-1 and J usage is TRBJ1-5, with TRBD1 matching 9 bases. V shed 3 bases, J shed 5 bases, and the junction held 5 bases outside the gene matches. Germline V gene lookup returns CDR1 SQVTM and CDR2 ANQGSEA. The CDR3 totals 14 residues. Written as DNA, the CDR3 is TGCAGCGTTGAGACCGGGACAGGGTATCAGCCCCAGCATTTT. It yields the protein CSVETGTGYQPQHF.

The chain has TRBV5-6 and TRBJ1-4, with D possibly matching TRBD1 (6 bases). Germline CDR1 SGHDT, CDR2 YYEEEE. Trimming removed 4 bases from V and 8 bases from J, with 30 bases in between. CDR3 length: 19 amino acids. The CDR3 region has the DNA TGTGCCAGCAGCCGCCGGGCGGACAGCTCACAAAAACTCAACGAAAAACTGTTTTTT. Protein product: CASSRRADSSQKLNEKLFF. Variable domain in full (rest from reference TRBV5-6 and TRBJ1-4): DAGVTQSPTHLIKTRGQQVTLRCSPKSGHDTVSWYQQALGQGPQFIFQYYEEEERQRGNFPDRFSGHQFPNYSSELNVNALLLGDSALYLCASSRRADSSQKLNEKLFFGSGTQLSVL.

This clone showed up just once. The chain combines TRBV7-2 with TRBJ1-2; TRBD1 is a possible D gene (5 bases). Trimming cost V 5 bases and J 5 bases, with 18 bases left between them. The CDR3 extends over 15 amino acids. The germline gives CDR1 SGHTA, CDR2 FQGNSA. The CDR3 DNA sequence: TGTGCCAGCAGCCCAAGGGACGGGATTGGGTATGGCTACACCTTC. This sequence encodes CASSPRDGIGYGYTF.

The CDR3 loop reads CASSLGTSGKETQYF. The CDR3 DNA follows: TGTGCCAGCAGCCTAGGGACTAGCGGGAAAGAGACCCAGTACTTC. This chain uses TRBV27 with TRBJ2-5; 13 bases agree with TRBD2. The CDR3 runs to 15 residues. J lost 3 bases, V lost 6 bases, and 4 bases had no gene match. Germline V gene data show CDR1 as MNHEY and CDR2 as SMNVEV (reference sequence).

Only a few counts were recorded for this clone. The chain combines TRBV2 with TRBJ1-5, with TRBD1 matching 7 bases. CDR3 size: 15 residues. V shed 8 bases, J shed 0 bases, and the junction held 7 bases outside the gene matches. The germline V gene encodes CDR1 SNHLY and CDR2 FYNNEI. The CDR3 is CASGGTAYSNQPQHF. The CDR3 bases are TGTGCCAGCGGAGGGACAGCTTATAGCAATCAGCCCCAGCATTTT. Full variable domain (outside the CDR3, taken from reference TRBV2 and TRBJ1-5): EPEVTQTPSHQVTQMGQEVILRCVPISNHLYFYWYRQILGQKVEFLVSFYNNEISEKSEIFDDQFSVERPDGSNFTLKIRSTKLEDSAMYFCASGGTAYSNQPQHFGDGTRLSIL.

The gene calls are TRBV6-6 and TRBJ1-1; possible D gene TRBD1, 6 bases. Per germline, CDR1 MNHNY and CDR2 SVGAGI (reference sequence). The length of the CDR3 is 14 residues. V gave up 6 bases and J gave up 1 base, with 12 bases separating them. CDR3 region: CASRPGHTNTEAFF. Here the CDR3 DNA reads TGTGCCAGCAGACCGGGACACACGAACACTGAAGCTTTCTTT.

This sequence joins TRBV7-9 and TRBJ2-2; D uncertain. This CDR3 region has 14 residues. Germline values: CDR1 SEHNR, CDR2 FQNEAQ (reference sequence). Trimming left V 4 bases short and J 6 bases short, with 12 bases between. The CDR3 coding sequence is TGTGCCAGCAGCTCCACCCTAGGCGCCGGGGAGCTGTTTTTT. This gives the protein CASSSTLGAGELFF.

In its sample, this clone was seen once. V usage is TRBV19 and J usage is TRBJ1-2, with no clear D. There are 14 residues in the CDR3. V gave up 2 bases and J gave up 8 bases, with 15 bases separating them. CDR1 and CDR2 (germline): LNHDA, SQIVND (reference sequence). The CDR3 loop is CASSILSGKGGYTF. The CDR3 nucleotides are TGTGCCAGTAGTATATTGTCTGGGAAGGGCGGCTACACCTTC. The full variable domain, with the rest looked up from reference TRBV19 and TRBJ1-2, is DGGITQSPKYLFRKEGQNVTLSCEQNLNHDAMYWYRQDPGQGLRLIYYSQIVNDFQKGDIAEGYSVSREKKESFPLTVTSAQKNPTAFYLCASSILSGKGGYTFGSGTRLTVV.

V gene TRBV5-1 combines with J gene TRBJ2-3; D is possibly TRBD2 (5 bases). The V gene's germline CDR1 is SGHRS and CDR2 YFSETQ. V was cut by 0 bases and J by 2 bases, with 16 bases left in between. The length of the CDR3 is 17 residues. The CDR3 protein is CASSLAAGQRYTDTQYF. CDR3 bases: TGCGCCAGCAGCTTGGCCGCTGGGCAGCGGTACACAGATACGCAGTATTTT. The variable domain in full, completed from reference TRBV5-1 and TRBJ2-3, reads KAGVTQTPRYLIKTRGQQVTLSCSPISGHRSVSWYQQTPGQGLQFLFEYFSETQRNKGNFPGRFSGRQFSNSRSEMNVSTLELGDSALYLCASSLAAGQRYTDTQYFGPGTRLTVL.

The chain joins TRBV15 to TRBJ2-7, with 9 bases identical to TRBD2. From germline, CDR1 is LNHNV and CDR2 YYDKDF (reference sequence). Unmatched junction bases numbered 7, after V lost 1 base and J lost 3 bases. The CDR3 length is 16 residues. CDR3 DNA: TGTGCCACCAGCAGAGGTCTAGCGGGAACAATCTACGAGCAGTACTTC. Its protein is CATSRGLAGTIYEQYF.

The chain has TRBV5-6 and TRBJ2-7; D is unclear. The CDR3 covers 14 residues. Trimming shortened V by 4 bases and J by 0 bases, and 11 bases separated the two germline ends. Germline-derived CDR1 and CDR2 are SGHDT and YYEEEE. CDR3 sequence reads: CASSPGPPSYEQYF. In DNA form, the CDR3 reads TGTGCCAGCAGCCCCGGGCCCCCCTCCTACGAGCAGTACTTC.